Below, 12 T cell receptor beta chains from the same sample are listed, as sequenced in a study of MAIT cells during Salmonella Paratyphi A infection. Study results and caveats: MAIT TRBV usage was oligoclonal, favouring TRBV20 and TRBV6.

Time point: before S. Paratyphi A challenge (baseline). Valpha7.2+ CD161+ T cells were sorted by flow cytometry as MAIT cells. TCRdb independently ran MiXCR on the 5' RACE reads; one entry per CDR3 protein. The sample has about 910 distinct CDR3 sequences, 23% seen once. The antigens these receptors bind are not known. The specimen was MAIT cells from blood, collected at the first sampling point of the challenge study. All receptors derive from a person aged 18 to 75 who was deliberately infected with Salmonella Paratyphi A in a paratyphoid fever challenge study.

Concerning this clonotype: Given a much more abundant clone one base away, this may be a read error. The chain has TRBV20-1 and TRBJ2-1; D uncertain. The CDR3 is made up of 13 amino acids. Looked up from germline, CDR1 is DFQATT and CDR2 is SNEGSKA (reference sequence). V was trimmed by 5 bases and J by 4 bases, leaving 12 bases between them. CDR3 in amino acids: CSAGLGHYNEQFF. DNA for the CDR3: TGCAGTGCTGGGCTCGGGCATTACAATGAGCAGTTCTTC.

The chain carries TRBV20-1 and TRBJ2-3; maybe TRBD2 (7 bases). There are 17 residues in the CDR3. V lost 6 bases and J lost 0, with 22 bases in between. Per the germline V gene, CDR1 is DFQATT and CDR2 is SNEGSKA (reference sequence). DNA for the CDR3: TGCAGTGCCCGGGGGGCTAGCTGGGAGGAGAGCACAGATACGCAGTATTTT. As protein: CSARGASWEESTDTQYF.

The J gene is TRBJ2-1, the V gene TRBV4-2, with 13 positions matching TRBD2. Losses at the gene ends were 4 bases for V and 6 bases for J; bases not matched to a gene: 3. The CDR3 sequence is 15 residues long. Germline V gives CDR1 LGHNA, CDR2 YNFKEQ. CDR3 bases: TGTGCCAGCAGCCCCACTAGCGGGGGGGCCAATGAGCAGTTCTTC. This sequence encodes CASSPTSGGANEQFF.

The rearrangement links TRBV20-1 to TRBJ1-1, with a possible D match to TRBD1 (5 bases). V was shortened by 5 bases and J by 3 bases, with 13 bases between the two germline ends. This CDR3 is 13 amino acids long. In germline, CDR1 is DFQATT, CDR2 SNEGSKA (reference sequence). The CDR3 loop reads CSALEDMDTEAFF. CDR3 nucleotide sequence: TGCAGTGCTCTCGAGGACATGGACACTGAAGCTTTCTTT.

The chain's CDR3 is CSAKEGANTEAFF. The CDR3 DNA is TGCAGTGCTAAGGAGGGTGCGAACACTGAAGCTTTCTTT. The chain employs TRBV20-1 and TRBJ1-1; D unresolved. CDR1 and CDR2 from the germline V gene are DFQATT and SNEGSKA (reference sequence). The CDR3 totals 13 residues. V dropped 4 bases and J dropped 1 base, with 10 bases sitting between them.

Notes on this clonotype: The conserved phenylalanine or tryptophan is not found at the CDR3 terminus, so this likely reflects a read error. This chain links TRBV20-1 with TRBJ1-1; D may be TRBD1 (5 bases). Germline V gene sequence: CDR1 DFQATT, CDR2 SNEGSKA (reference sequence). Trimming shortened V by 4 bases and J by 0 bases, and 12 bases separated the two germline ends. There are 14 residues in the CDR3. The CDR3 spells CSAKPTDMNTEAFV. DNA for the CDR3: TGCAGTGCTAAACCGACAGATATGAACACTGAAGCTTTCGTT.

This clonotype is labeled as large (0.1 to 1%). V gene TRBV4-2 combines with J gene TRBJ2-3; 13 bases align to TRBD2. With 0 bases clipped from V and 5 bases from J, the junction kept 2 bases outside the gene matches. Germline loops: CDR1 LGHNA, CDR2 YNFKEQ. The CDR3 has 16 amino acids. CDR3 coding DNA: TGTGCCAGCAGCCAAGAACTAGCGGGGGGGCAAGATACGCAGTATTTT. Residues: CASSQELAGGQDTQYF.

CDR3 protein: CSAIAQGDDGYTF. CDR3 nucleotides: TGCAGTGCTATAGCGCAGGGGGATGATGGCTACACCTTC. The chain uses TRBV20-1 and TRBJ1-2, with 7 nucleotides matching TRBD1. V lost 4 bases to trimming and J lost 6 bases; unmatched junction nucleotides: 8. This CDR3 comprises 13 residues. The V gene's germline CDR1 is DFQATT and CDR2 SNEGSKA (reference sequence).

In its sample, this clonotype is medium-sized. The J gene is TRBJ2-1, the V gene TRBV6-2 or TRBV6-3; 10 nucleotides match TRBD2. With 5 bases clipped from V and 8 bases from J, the junction kept 9 bases outside the gene matches. CDR3 length equals 15 residues. In germline, CDR1 is MNHEY, CDR2 SVGEGT. The CDR3 DNA is TGTGCCAGCAGTCCAGGGAGCGGGGGGGCCGATGAGCAGTTCTTC. Translating it yields CASSPGSGGADEQFF.

The rearrangement joins TRBV12-3 or TRBV12-4 to TRBJ1-2, with 11 bases fitting TRBD1. The CDR3 contains 13 residues. Trimming at V came to 3 bases and at J to 6 bases, leaving 0 bases not matched to a gene. The CDR3 bases are TGTGCCAGCAGTTTGGGACAGGGGGATGGCTACACCTTC. It yields the protein CASSLGQGDGYTF.

J is TRBJ2-5 and V is TRBV6-1, with D possibly matching TRBD2 (6 bases). CDR3 length: 17 residues. From germline, CDR1 is MNHNS and CDR2 SASEGT. Between the trimmed V and J ends, which lost 1 base and 8 bases, there was a span of 23 bases. CDR3 DNA: TGTGCCAGCAGTGAAGAGGGTTCCGGCGGGGTGTTGACAACCCAGTACTTC. It yields the protein CASSEEGSGGVLTTQYF.

J is TRBJ2-7 and V is TRBV15; D is perhaps TRBD1 or TRBD2 (5 bases each). The CDR3 has 16 amino acids. The ends were cut back, 5 bases at V and 3 bases at J, with 20 bases in the middle. Germline CDR1 LNHNV, CDR2 YYDKDF (reference sequence). CDR3 nucleotide sequence: TGTGCCACCAGCCCGGCCGAGGGGCAGCCCGACTACGAGCAGTACTTC. Residues: CATSPAEGQPDYEQYF. Supplemented by reference TRBV15 and TRBJ2-7, the full variable domain reads DAMVIQNPRYQVTQFGKPVTLSCSQTLNHNVMYWYQQKSSQAPKLLFHYYDKDFNNEADTPDNFQSRRPNTSFCFLDIRSPGLGDTAMYLCATSPAEGQPDYEQYFGPGTRLTVT.